The rows below give T cell receptor beta chains drawn from one sample of a study of control samples from healthy donors and cancer patients. Measured with immunoSEQ multiplex PCR; TCRdb has only the in-frame clones, and not every one. The table lists around 140,000 clones, 91% of them singletons, with 3.2% in the top ten. What was sequenced was blood. These receptors all come from a man younger than 40 in good health. CDR3s include the opening cysteine and the closing phenylalanine or tryptophan. Fields, in order: CDR3 protein, CDR3 DNA, V gene, J gene, D gene, clone size. The D gene is left open where the match is weak. Only part of the rows carry a size: once, few, many, or a class if the clone is expanded.

cdr3_aa: CASSSPGGRQPQHF
cdr3_nt: TGTGCCAGCAGCTCCCCAGGGGGCAGGCAGCCCCAGCATTTT
v_call: TRBV7-2
j_call: TRBJ1-5
d_call: TRBD1
clone_size: .

cdr3_aa: CASSPYRTTNEKLFF
cdr3_nt: TGTGCCAGCAGCCCCTACAGAACAACTAATGAAAAACTGTTTTTT
v_call: TRBV7-6
j_call: TRBJ1-4
d_call: .
clone_size: .

cdr3_aa: CALSIGGYGANVLTF
cdr3_nt: TGTGCCCTTTCAATCGGGGGCTATGGGGCCAACGTCCTGACTTTC
v_call: TRBV30
j_call: TRBJ2-6
d_call: .
clone_size: .

cdr3_aa: CAAGSAGNTIYF
cdr3_nt: TGTGCCGCAGGGAGCGCTGGAAACACCATATATTTT
v_call: TRBV19
j_call: TRBJ1-3
d_call: .
clone_size: .

cdr3_aa: CASSPDGNQPQHF
cdr3_nt: TGTGCCAGCAGCCCCGATGGCAATCAGCCCCAGCATTTT
v_call: TRBV7-2
j_call: TRBJ1-5
d_call: .
clone_size: .

cdr3_aa: CASSPVGGNTEAFF
cdr3_nt: TGTGCCAGCAGCCCGGTGGGCGGGAACACTGAAGCTTTCTTT
v_call: TRBV5-4
j_call: TRBJ1-1
d_call: .
clone_size: .

cdr3_aa: CASSRSVYEQYF
cdr3_nt: TGTGCCAGCAGCCGATCGGTCTACGAGCAGTACTTC
v_call: TRBV7-9
j_call: TRBJ2-7
d_call: .
clone_size: .

cdr3_aa: CASSLWATEGEQFF
cdr3_nt: TGTGCCAGCAGCTTATGGGCCACCGAGGGTGAGCAGTTCTTC
v_call: TRBV11-2
j_call: TRBJ2-1
d_call: .
clone_size: .

cdr3_aa: CASSLRGSARVGEKLFF
cdr3_nt: TGCGCCAGCAGCCTAAGAGGCTCTGCCAGGGTTGGTGAAAAACTGTTTTTT
v_call: TRBV4-1
j_call: TRBJ1-4
d_call: .
clone_size: once

cdr3_aa: CASRRSGGTEAFF
cdr3_nt: TGTGCCAGCCGACGGTCAGGAGGCACTGAAGCTTTCTTT
v_call: TRBV19
j_call: TRBJ1-1
d_call: .
clone_size: .

cdr3_aa: CASSQVRGTGNTIYF
cdr3_nt: TGTGCCAGCAGCCAAGTGCGAGGGACTGGAAACACCATATATTTT
v_call: TRBV4-2
j_call: TRBJ1-3
d_call: .
clone_size: .

cdr3_aa: CASSRGGSYNSPLHF
cdr3_nt: TGTGCCAGCAGTCGCGGGGGCTCCTATAATTCACCCCTCCACTTT
v_call: TRBV28
j_call: TRBJ1-6
d_call: .
clone_size: .

cdr3_aa: CATSRELTRETQYF
cdr3_nt: TGTGCCACCAGCAGGGAACTGACTCGAGAGACCCAGTACTTC
v_call: TRBV15
j_call: TRBJ2-5
d_call: .
clone_size: .